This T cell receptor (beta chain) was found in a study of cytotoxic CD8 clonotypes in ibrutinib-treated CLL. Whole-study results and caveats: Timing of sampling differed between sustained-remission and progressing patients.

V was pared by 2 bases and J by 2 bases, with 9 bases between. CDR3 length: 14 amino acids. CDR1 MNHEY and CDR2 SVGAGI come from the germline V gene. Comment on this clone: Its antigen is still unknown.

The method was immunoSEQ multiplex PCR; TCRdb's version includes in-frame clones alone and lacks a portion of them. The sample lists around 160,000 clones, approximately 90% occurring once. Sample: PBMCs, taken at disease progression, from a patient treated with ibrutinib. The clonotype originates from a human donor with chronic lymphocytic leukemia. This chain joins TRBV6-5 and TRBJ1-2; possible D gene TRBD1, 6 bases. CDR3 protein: CASSYADRNYGYTF. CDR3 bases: TGTGCCAGCAGTTACGCTGACAGGAACTATGGCTACACCTTC.